The 19 T cell receptor beta chains below were found in one sample sequenced in a study of blood T cell repertoires in COVID-19. Sequencing used immunoSEQ multiplex PCR; TCRdb keeps in-frame clones, though not all of them. The profile shows tens of thousands of clones, 78% of them singletons. The specimen sequenced was peripheral blood. The receptors were sampled from a man at least 80 years old with acute or convalescent COVID-19.

The CDR3, as DNA: TGTGCCAGCTCCCAGGGGGTCTACGAGCAGTACTTC. Its translation is CASSQGVYEQYF. The chain has TRBV18 and TRBJ2-7; 7 positions agree with TRBD1. The length of the CDR3 is 12 residues. Germline trimming cut 6 bases from V and 3 bases from J; bases unmatched to any gene: 2. Germline V gene data show CDR1 as KGHSH and CDR2 as LQKENI.

The chain links TRBV9 to TRBJ1-2, with D perhaps matching TRBD1 (5 bases). There are 14 residues in the CDR3. Germline loops: CDR1 SGDLS, CDR2 YYNGEE. V lost 0 bases, J lost 4 bases, and 10 bases lay in between. The CDR3 nucleotides are TGTGCCAGCAGCGTAGCTGGGGGGTTCTATGGCTACACCTTC. Translated: CASSVAGGFYGYTF.

This chain joins TRBV5-5 and TRBJ2-5; perhaps TRBD2 as D (6 bases). Trimming left V 2 bases short and J 1 base short, with 12 bases between. The CDR3 length is 15 residues. CDR1 is SGHKS and CDR2 is YYEKEE in the germline V gene (reference sequence). CDR3 in DNA: TGTGCCAGCAGCTTTGGAGGAGGGCCCCAAGAGACCCAGTACTTC. Translating it yields CASSFGGGPQETQYF.

The rearrangement uses TRBV19 and TRBJ2-3; 12 bases line up with TRBD2. The CDR3 loop spans 16 amino acids. Germline trimming cut 4 bases from V and 7 bases from J; bases unmatched to any gene: 9. Germline CDR1 is LNHDA and CDR2 is SQIVND (reference sequence). The CDR3 here is CASSTTSGGLLNTQYF. CDR3 nucleotide sequence: TGTGCCAGTAGTACGACTAGCGGGGGTCTTTTGAATACGCAGTATTTT.

This clone was observed a handful of times. The chain couples TRBV7-9 to TRBJ1-1; D not certain. Germline CDR1 SEHNR, CDR2 FQNEAQ (reference sequence). This CDR3 spans 14 amino acids. Trimming removed 1 base from V and 5 bases from J, with 11 bases in between. CDR3 bases: TGTGCCAGCAGCTTAGGACGGGGTCATACTGAAGCTTTCTTT. This sequence encodes CASSLGRGHTEAFF.

The chain recombines TRBV6-1 with TRBJ1-1; 7 nucleotides align to TRBD1. CDR3 length equals 13 residues. Unmatched junction bases numbered 7, after V lost 1 base and J lost 11 bases. The V gene's germline CDR1 is MNHNS and CDR2 SASEGT. CDR3 loop: CASSEGGRGQAFF. CDR3 nucleotide sequence: TGTGCCAGCAGTGAAGGAGGTAGGGGGCAGGCTTTCTTT.

V is TRBV12-3 or TRBV12-4 and J is TRBJ2-1; D is uncertain. This CDR3 spans 12 amino acids. Trimming pared 2 bases from V and 15 bases from J, leaving 14 bases between. The CDR3, as DNA: TGTGCCAGCAGTTTACAATTGGGCATGGTGTTCTTC. This encodes CASSLQLGMVFF.

The chain recombines TRBV23-1 with TRBJ2-1, with a possible D match to TRBD1 (6 bases). TRBV23-1 is an ORF for which the function is uncertain. V was shortened by 0 bases and J by 4 bases, with 13 bases between the two germline ends. The CDR3 length is 16 residues. Written as DNA, the CDR3 is TGCGCCAGCAGTCAATCGACAGGAACGGGATACAATGAGCAGTTCTTC. Protein: CASSQSTGTGYNEQFF.

The V and J genes are TRBV12-3 or TRBV12-4 and TRBJ1-2; D is unresolved. Trimming removed 3 bases from V and 1 base from J, with 6 bases in between. The CDR3 loop spans 13 amino acids. Here the CDR3 DNA reads TGTGCCAGCAGTTTTAACTATAACTATGGCTACACCTTC. It translates to CASSFNYNYGYTF.

V gene TRBV7-9 combines with J gene TRBJ1-5; a weak D match, TRBD1 (5 bases). Germline V gene sequence: CDR1 SEHNR, CDR2 FQNEAQ (reference sequence). This CDR3 has 14 amino acids. V was pared by 5 bases and J by 7 bases, with 15 bases between. CDR3 loop: CASSPIGGGQPQHF. The CDR3 bases are TGTGCCAGCAGCCCGATCGGGGGGGGGCAGCCCCAGCATTTT.

V gene TRBV2 combines with J gene TRBJ2-3, with 14 bases lining up with TRBD2. Germline V gene lookup returns CDR1 SNHLY and CDR2 FYNNEI. V lost 4 bases to trimming and J lost 5 bases; unmatched junction nucleotides: 5. CDR3 length: 16 amino acids. The CDR3 is CASSVGLAGEVDTQYF. The CDR3 coding sequence is TGTGCCAGCAGTGTGGGACTAGCGGGGGAAGTAGATACGCAGTATTTT.

This clone was seen a few times. This sequence joins TRBV7-9 and TRBJ2-7; weak D call: TRBD1 (6 bases). V shed 6 bases and J shed 3 bases, with 9 bases lying between them. Germline lookup yields CDR1 SEHNR and CDR2 FQNEAQ (reference sequence). The CDR3 consists of 12 residues. CDR3 in DNA: TGTGCCAGCAGTAACAGGGTCTACGAGCAGTACTTC. Translated: CASSNRVYEQYF.

This clone was observed a handful of times. The gene calls are TRBV7-9 and TRBJ2-7; D perhaps matches TRBD1 (6 bases). The germline V gene has CDR1 SEHNR and CDR2 FQNEAQ (reference sequence). This CDR3 region has 13 residues. Trimming took off 4 bases at V and 5 bases at J, with 12 bases between the two ends. The CDR3 spells CASSSQQGNEQYF. The CDR3 DNA reads as TGTGCCAGCAGCTCCCAACAGGGAAACGAGCAGTACTTC.

The gene calls are TRBV7-8 and TRBJ1-5; D is ambiguous. This CDR3 comprises 15 residues. Trimming took off 1 base at V and 4 bases at J, with 11 bases between the two ends. Germline lookup yields CDR1 SGHVS and CDR2 FQNEAQ. CDR3 coding DNA: TGTGCCAGCAGCTTAGGTGCGGGAGGTAATCAGCCCCAGCATTTT. Translation gives CASSLGAGGNQPQHF.

The V gene is TRBV6-5, the J gene TRBJ2-5; no reliable D call. CDR1 is MNHEY and CDR2 is SVGAGI in the germline V gene. The CDR3 is 13 residues long. The ends were cut back, 5 bases at V and 5 bases at J, with 12 bases in the middle. The CDR3, as DNA: TGTGCCAGCAGTAGGAGAGGCGATGAGACCCAGTACTTC. This translates into CASSRRGDETQYF.

This clone came up once. This chain's CDR3 is CASSQEGQGNEKLFF. CDR3 nucleotide sequence: TGCGCCAGCAGCCAAGAGGGACAGGGGAATGAAAAACTGTTTTTT. The chain recombines TRBV4-3 with TRBJ1-4, with TRBD1 matching 10 bases. J lost 5 bases, V lost 0 bases, and 0 bases had no gene match. The CDR3 is made up of 15 amino acids. Germline V gene sequence: CDR1 LGHNA, CDR2 YSLEER.

The chain uses TRBV3-1 (or the pseudogene TRBV3-2) and TRBJ1-4; TRBD1 aligns across 7 bases. V shed 2 bases and J 5 bases; nucleotides not matched to a gene: 8. Germline V gene lookup returns CDR1 LGHDT and CDR2 YNNKEL (reference sequence). The CDR3 loop spans 16 amino acids. The chain's CDR3 is CASSQWSRGQNEKLFF. The CDR3, as DNA: TGTGCCAGCAGCCAATGGTCCAGGGGACAGAATGAAAAACTGTTTTTT.

J is TRBJ2-5 and V is TRBV6-5; D is possibly TRBD2 (6 bases). Trimming stripped 5 bases from V and 4 bases from J, with 17 bases between. The CDR3 contains 15 residues. Germline V CDR1 and CDR2: MNHEY, SVGAGI. CDR3 bases: TGTGCCAGCAGTCCTCCAGGCGGGGTCGGAGAGACCCAGTACTTC. Residues: CASSPPGGVGETQYF.

The chain recombines TRBV3-1 (or the pseudogene TRBV3-2) with TRBJ2-2, with 8 bases that match TRBD2. The junction had 9 bases not matched to a gene; V was cut back by 3 bases and J by 9 bases. The germline gives CDR1 LGHDT, CDR2 YNNKEL (reference sequence). The CDR3 has 15 residues. DNA of the CDR3: TGTGCCAGCAGCCAGGTTATGGCGGGGGGCCGGGAGCTGTTTTTT. Its protein is CASSQVMAGGRELFF.